Detailed here is one TCR beta chain. Its antigen is still unknown. This record belongs to a study of vaccination effects on CD4 cells after COVID-19. Profiling relied on immunoSEQ multiplex PCR, and the TCRdb table lists in-frame clones only, not all of them. The sample yields some 22,000 clones, roughly 70% seen once. Per the germline V gene, CDR1 is WNHNN and CDR2 is SYGVQD (reference sequence). V was cut by 6 bases and J by 2 bases, with 11 bases left in between. The CDR3 covers 13 residues. Viral peptide pool expansion of antigen-specific CD4+ T cells preceded sequencing in the ViraFEST assay. Cultured cells yielded isolated CD4+ T cells after around 9 days. Vaccinees lacked prior SARS-CoV-2 infection and tested negative for nucleocapsid antibodies.

The sequence derives from a human donor who received a COVID-19 vaccine. The input for sequencing was CD4+ T cells from PBMCs cultured with SARS-CoV-2 spike peptides, taken before COVID-19 vaccination. The V and J genes are TRBV10-1 and TRBJ2-7; D gene unclear. CDR3 nucleotide sequence: TGCGCCAGCAGGAAGGACGCAACCTACGAGCAGTACTTC. This sequence encodes CASRKDATYEQYF.